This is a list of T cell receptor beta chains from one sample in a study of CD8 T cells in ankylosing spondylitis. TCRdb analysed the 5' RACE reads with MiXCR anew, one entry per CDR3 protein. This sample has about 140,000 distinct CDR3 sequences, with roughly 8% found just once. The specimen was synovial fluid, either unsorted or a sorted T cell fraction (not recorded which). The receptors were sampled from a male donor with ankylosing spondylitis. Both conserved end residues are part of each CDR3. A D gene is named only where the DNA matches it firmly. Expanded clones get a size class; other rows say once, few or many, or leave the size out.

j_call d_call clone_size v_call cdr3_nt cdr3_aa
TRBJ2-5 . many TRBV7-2 TGTGCCAGCAGCATGGGACTAGGGGGCGAGACCCAGTACTTC CASSMGLGGETQYF
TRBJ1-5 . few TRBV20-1 TGCAGTGCTAGAGAGGGATTGGATCAGCCCCAGCATTTT CSAREGLDQPQHF
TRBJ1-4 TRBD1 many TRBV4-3 TGCGCCAGCAGCTCTACAGGGGAGGGTGAAAAACTGTTTTTT CASSSTGEGEKLFF
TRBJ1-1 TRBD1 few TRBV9 TGTGCCAGCGGTAGACAGGGAGGGCGAGGGACTGAAGCTTTCTTT CASGRQGGRGTEAFF
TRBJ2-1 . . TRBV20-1 TGCAGCGTCAGGGGCCGGGCCCCGGCCCTTGCAAACAATGAGCAGTTCTTC CSVRGRAPALANNEQFF
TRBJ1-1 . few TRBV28 TGTGCCAGCAGTTTCGTGGGGGGAATTCTTGAAGCTTTCTTT CASSFVGGILEAFF
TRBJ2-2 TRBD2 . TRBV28 TGTGCCAGCAGTCCCCGGCGGGAGGGGTGGGAGCTGTTTTTT CASSPRREGWELFF
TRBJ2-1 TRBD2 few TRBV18 TGTGCCAGCTCACCCGGGAGAGTTAGCGGGAGAACCCACAATGAGCAGTTCTTC CASSPGRVSGRTHNEQFF
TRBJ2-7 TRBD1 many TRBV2 TGTGCCAGCAGTGAAGATATAACAGGGGCCTACGAGCAGTACTTC CASSEDITGAYEQYF
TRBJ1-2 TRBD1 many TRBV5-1 TGCGCCAGCAGCGCGGGACAGGTCCTAAACTATGGCTACACCTTC CASSAGQVLNYGYTF
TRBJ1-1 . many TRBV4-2 TGTGCCAGCAGCCAAGACGGTTGGATGTACACTGAAGCTTTCTTT CASSQDGWMYTEAFF
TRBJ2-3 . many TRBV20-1 TGCAGTGCTCCTTCGCGGGGTACGCAGTATTTT CSAPSRGTQYF
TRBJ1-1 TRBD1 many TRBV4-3 TGCGCCAGCAGCCAAGAACAGGGGGTGAACACTGAAGCTTTCTTT CASSQEQGVNTEAFF
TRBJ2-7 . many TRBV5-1 TGCGCCAGCACAGTTTACGCGGCTAGCTCCTACGAGCAGTACTTC CASTVYAASSYEQYF
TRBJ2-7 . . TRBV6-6 TGTGCCAGCAGTTATGGGGAATGGTACGAGCAGTACTTC CASSYGEWYEQYF
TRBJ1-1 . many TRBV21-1 TGTGCCAGCAGCAACCAGACAGGGCGGGTTGAAGCTTTCTTT CASSNQTGRVEAFF